The clone carrying this T cell receptor (beta chain) has just one count. Sequencing was performed with immunoSEQ multiplex PCR; in TCRdb, only in-frame clones are kept and a portion is missing. The table shows around 320,000 clones, with over 80% occurring only once. This record belongs to a study of Ad26.COV2.S vaccination and SARS-CoV-2 variants. The treatment was: some 19 received Ad26.COV2.S at low or high dose, single or two shots; 5 received placebo; per-sample allocation not given. Each sample was drawn 63 days after the first injection (of vaccine or placebo). The sequenced sample was peripheral blood, obtained in a trial of Ad26.COV2.S vaccine versus placebo. The sequence was obtained from a person between 18 and 65 years old who received the Ad26.COV2.S COVID-19 vaccine or a placebo.

The CDR3 loop reads CASSYGGRADTQYF. The CDR3 DNA reads TGTGCCAGCAGTTACGGAGGAAGGGCAGATACGCAGTATTTT. The chain is built from TRBV6-5 and TRBJ2-3; tentatively, D is TRBD2 (5 bases). CDR3 length equals 14 residues. Between the trimmed V and J ends, which lost 2 bases and 4 bases, there was a span of 10 bases. CDR1 and CDR2 (germline): MNHEY, SVGAGI.